The clone carrying this T cell receptor beta chain occurred a few times. For the second PCR, which ran for about 6 to 12 cycles, a sample-barcoded 5' primer and a J-beta primer mix were used. TCRdb used MiXCR to reprocess the 5' RACE reads, holding one entry per CDR3 protein. Seen here are roughly 1 million distinct CDR3 sequences, 20% to 25% observed once, and the top ten hold around 0.7%. This specimen comes from a study of blood T cells in healthy people across ages. Study context: Template switching retrieved approximately one barcoded beta molecule for each two T cells.

The CDR3 has 13 amino acids. J was trimmed by 4 bases and V by 7 bases; bases with no gene match: 4. The germline gives CDR1 SEHNR, CDR2 FQNEAQ (reference sequence). This same sample was also taken into another study, of T cells of mothers and their children.

J is TRBJ1-1 and V is TRBV7-9; 9 bases line up with TRBD1. The receptor's source is a girl aged 2 to 9 in good health. The specimen sequenced was blood. This CDR3 reads CASTGQGITEAFF. CDR3 coding DNA: TGTGCCAGCACGGGACAGGGCATCACTGAAGCTTTCTTT. Drawing the rest from reference TRBV7-9 and TRBJ1-1, the complete variable domain is DTGVSQNPRHKITKRGQNVTFRCDPISEHNRLYWYRQTLGQGPEFLTYFQNEAQLEKSRLLSDRFSAERPKGSFSTLEIQRTEQGDSAMYLCASTGQGITEAFFGQGTRLTVV.